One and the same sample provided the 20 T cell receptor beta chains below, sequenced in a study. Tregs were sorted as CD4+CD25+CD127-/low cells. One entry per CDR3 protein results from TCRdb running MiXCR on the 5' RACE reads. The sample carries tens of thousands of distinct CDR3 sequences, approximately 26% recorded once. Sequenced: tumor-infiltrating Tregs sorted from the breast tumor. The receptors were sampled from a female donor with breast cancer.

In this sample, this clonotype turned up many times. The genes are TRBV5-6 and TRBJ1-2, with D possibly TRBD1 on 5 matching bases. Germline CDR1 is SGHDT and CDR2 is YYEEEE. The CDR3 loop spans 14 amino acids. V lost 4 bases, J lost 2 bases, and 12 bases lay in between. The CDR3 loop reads CASSPGTSNYGYTF. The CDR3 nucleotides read TGTGCCAGCAGCCCTGGGACGTCAAACTATGGCTACACCTTC.

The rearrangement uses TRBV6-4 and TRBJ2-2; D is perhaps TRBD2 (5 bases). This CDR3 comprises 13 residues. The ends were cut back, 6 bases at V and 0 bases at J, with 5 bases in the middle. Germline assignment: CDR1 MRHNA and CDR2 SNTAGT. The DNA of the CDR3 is TGTGCCAGCAGCGGGGCGAACACCGGGGAGCTGTTTTTT. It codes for CASSGANTGELFF.

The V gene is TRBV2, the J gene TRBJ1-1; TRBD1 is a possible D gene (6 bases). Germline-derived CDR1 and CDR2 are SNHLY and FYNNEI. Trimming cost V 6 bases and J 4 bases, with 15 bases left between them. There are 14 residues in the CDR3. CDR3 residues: CASRMTGRATEAFF. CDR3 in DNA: TGTGCCAGCAGGATGACAGGACGGGCCACTGAAGCTTTCTTT.

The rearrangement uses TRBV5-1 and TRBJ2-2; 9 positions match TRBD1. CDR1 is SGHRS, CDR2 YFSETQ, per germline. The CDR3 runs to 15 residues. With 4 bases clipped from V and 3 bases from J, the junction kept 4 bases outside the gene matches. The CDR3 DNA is TGCGCCAGCAGCGTACAGGGGGCAGACACCGGGGAGCTGTTTTTT. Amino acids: CASSVQGADTGELFF.

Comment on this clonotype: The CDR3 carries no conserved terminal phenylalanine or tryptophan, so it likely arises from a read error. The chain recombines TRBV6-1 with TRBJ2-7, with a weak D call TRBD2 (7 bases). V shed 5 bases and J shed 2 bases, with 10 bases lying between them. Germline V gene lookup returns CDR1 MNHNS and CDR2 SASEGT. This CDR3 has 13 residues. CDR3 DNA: TGTGCCAGCAGTACAGGGAGGGCCTACGAGCAGTACTCC. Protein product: CASSTGRAYEQYS.

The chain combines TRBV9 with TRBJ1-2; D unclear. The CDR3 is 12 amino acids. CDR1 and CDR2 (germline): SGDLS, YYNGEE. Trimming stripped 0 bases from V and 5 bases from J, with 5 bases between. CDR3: CASSVDGYGYTF. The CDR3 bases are TGTGCCAGCAGCGTAGACGGTTATGGCTACACCTTC.

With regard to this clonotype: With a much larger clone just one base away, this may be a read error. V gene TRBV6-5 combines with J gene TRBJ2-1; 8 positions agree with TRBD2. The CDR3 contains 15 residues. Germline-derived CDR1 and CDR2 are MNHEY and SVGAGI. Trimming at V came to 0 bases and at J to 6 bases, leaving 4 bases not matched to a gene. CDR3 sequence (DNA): TGTGCCAGCAGTTACTCAGCGGGAGCGGGCAATGAGCAGTTCTTC. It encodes CASSYSAGAGNEQFF.

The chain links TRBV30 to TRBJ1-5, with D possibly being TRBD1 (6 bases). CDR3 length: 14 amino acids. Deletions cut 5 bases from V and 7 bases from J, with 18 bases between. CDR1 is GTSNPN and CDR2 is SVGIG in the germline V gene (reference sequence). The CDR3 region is CAWGYTGFRQPQHF. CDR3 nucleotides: TGTGCCTGGGGCTATACAGGGTTTCGACAGCCCCAGCATTTT.

The CDR3 DNA is TGCGCCAGCAGCTTGGCCAGGACAGGGTTGAATTGCTACACCTTC. This translates into CASSLARTGLNCYTF. The J gene is TRBJ1-2, the V gene TRBV5-1, with TRBD1 matching over 8 bases. Germline values: CDR1 SGHRS, CDR2 YFSETQ. Trimming at V came to 0 bases and at J to 9 bases, leaving 10 bases not matched to a gene. The CDR3 is 15 residues long.

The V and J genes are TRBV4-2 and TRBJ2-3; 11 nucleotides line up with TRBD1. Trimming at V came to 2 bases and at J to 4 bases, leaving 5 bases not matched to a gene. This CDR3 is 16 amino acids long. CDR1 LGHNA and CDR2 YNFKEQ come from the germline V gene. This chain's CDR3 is CASSQPDRGRPDTQYF. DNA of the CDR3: TGTGCCAGCAGCCAACCGGACAGGGGGCGCCCAGATACGCAGTATTTT.

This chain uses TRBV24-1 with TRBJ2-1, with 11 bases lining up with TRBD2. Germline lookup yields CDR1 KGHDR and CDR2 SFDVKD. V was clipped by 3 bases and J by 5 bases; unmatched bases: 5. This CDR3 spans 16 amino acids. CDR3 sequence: CATSDAGTSGDNEQFF. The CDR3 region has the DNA TGTGCCACCAGTGATGCCGGGACTAGCGGAGACAATGAGCAGTTCTTC.

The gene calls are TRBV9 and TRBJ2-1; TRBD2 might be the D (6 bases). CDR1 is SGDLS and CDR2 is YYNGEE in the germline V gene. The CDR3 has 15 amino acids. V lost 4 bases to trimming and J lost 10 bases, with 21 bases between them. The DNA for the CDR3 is TGTGCCAGCAGCCCTCCGGGACTCTCCCTTGGAGAGCAGTTCTTC. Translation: CASSPPGLSLGEQFF.

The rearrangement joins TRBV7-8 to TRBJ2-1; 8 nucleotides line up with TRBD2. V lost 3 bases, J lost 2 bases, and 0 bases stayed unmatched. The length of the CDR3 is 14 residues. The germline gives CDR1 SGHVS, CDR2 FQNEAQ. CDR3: CASSFGRAYNEQFF. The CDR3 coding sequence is TGTGCCAGCAGCTTCGGGAGGGCCTACAATGAGCAGTTCTTC.

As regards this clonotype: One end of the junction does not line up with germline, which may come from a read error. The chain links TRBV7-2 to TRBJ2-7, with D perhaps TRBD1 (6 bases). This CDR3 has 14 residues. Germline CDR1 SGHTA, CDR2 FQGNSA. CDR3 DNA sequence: TGTGCCTGCAGCGTACAGGGTAGGGGCTACGAGCAGTACTTC. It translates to CACSVQGRGYEQYF.

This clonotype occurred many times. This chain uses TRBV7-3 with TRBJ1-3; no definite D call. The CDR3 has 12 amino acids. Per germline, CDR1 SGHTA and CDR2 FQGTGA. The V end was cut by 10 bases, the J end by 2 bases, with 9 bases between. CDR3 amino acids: CAISTTGNTIYF. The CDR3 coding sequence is TGTGCCATCTCCACAACTGGAAACACCATATATTTT. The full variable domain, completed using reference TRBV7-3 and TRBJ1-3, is GAGVSQTPSNKVTEKGKYVELRCDPISGHTALYWYRQSLGQGPEFLIYFQGTGAADDSGLPNDRFFAVRPEGSVSTLKIQRTERGDSAVYLCAISTTGNTIYFGEGSWLTVV.

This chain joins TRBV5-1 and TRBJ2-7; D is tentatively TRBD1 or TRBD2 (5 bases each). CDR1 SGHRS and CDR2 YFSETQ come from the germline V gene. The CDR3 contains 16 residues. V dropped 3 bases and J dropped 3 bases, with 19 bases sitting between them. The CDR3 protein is CASSYSRGPSFYEQYF. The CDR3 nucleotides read TGCGCCAGCAGCTACTCCCGGGGCCCCAGTTTCTACGAGCAGTACTTC.

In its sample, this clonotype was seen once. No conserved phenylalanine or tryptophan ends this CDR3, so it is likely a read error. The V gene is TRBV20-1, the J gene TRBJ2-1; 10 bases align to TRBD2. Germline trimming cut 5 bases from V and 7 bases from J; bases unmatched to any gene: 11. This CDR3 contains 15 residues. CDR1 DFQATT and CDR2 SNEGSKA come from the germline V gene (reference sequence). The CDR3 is CSARASGRITNEQFS. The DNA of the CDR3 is TGCAGTGCTCGGGCTAGCGGGAGAATAACAAATGAGCAGTTCTCC.

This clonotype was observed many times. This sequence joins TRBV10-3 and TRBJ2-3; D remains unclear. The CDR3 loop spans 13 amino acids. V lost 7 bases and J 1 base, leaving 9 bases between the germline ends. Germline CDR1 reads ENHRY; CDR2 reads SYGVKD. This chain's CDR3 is CAITQPGTDTQYF. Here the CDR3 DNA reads TGTGCCATCACGCAGCCCGGCACAGATACGCAGTATTTT.

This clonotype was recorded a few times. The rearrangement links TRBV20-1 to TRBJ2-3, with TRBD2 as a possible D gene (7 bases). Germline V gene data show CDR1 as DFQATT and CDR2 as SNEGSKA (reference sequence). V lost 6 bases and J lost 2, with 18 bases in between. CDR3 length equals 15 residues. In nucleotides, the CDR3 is TGCAGTGCGCACGACGGGGGGCACGACACAGATACGCAGTATTTT. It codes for CSAHDGGHDTDTQYF.

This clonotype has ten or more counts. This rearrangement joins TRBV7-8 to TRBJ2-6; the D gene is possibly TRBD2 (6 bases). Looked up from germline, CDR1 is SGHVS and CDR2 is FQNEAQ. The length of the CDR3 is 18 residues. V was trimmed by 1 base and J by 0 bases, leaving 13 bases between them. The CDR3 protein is CASSLVGLDLSGANVLTF. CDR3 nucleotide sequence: TGTGCCAGCAGCTTAGTGGGACTTGACCTCTCTGGGGCCAACGTCCTGACTTTC.